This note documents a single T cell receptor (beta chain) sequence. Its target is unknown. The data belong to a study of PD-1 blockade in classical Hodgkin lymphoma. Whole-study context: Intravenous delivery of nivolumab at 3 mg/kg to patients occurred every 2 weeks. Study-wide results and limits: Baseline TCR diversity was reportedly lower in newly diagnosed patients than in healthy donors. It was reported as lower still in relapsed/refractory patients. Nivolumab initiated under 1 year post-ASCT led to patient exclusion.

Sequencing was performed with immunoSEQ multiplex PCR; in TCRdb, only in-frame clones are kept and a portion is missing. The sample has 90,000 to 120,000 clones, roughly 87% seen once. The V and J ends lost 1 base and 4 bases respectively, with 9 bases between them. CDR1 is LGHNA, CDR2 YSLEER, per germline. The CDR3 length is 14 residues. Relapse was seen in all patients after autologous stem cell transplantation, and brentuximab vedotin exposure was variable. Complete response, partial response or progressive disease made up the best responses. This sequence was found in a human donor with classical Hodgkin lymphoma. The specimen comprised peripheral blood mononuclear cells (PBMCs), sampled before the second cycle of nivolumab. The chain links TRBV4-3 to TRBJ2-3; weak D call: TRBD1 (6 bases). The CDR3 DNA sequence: TGCGCCAGCAGCCAAGGGACAGCGGCAGATACGCAGTATTTT. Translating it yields CASSQGTAADTQYF.